One and the same sample provided the 32 T cell receptor beta chains below, sequenced in a study of cytomegalovirus exposure and HLA in healthy donors. TCRdb's table, derived via immunoSEQ multiplex PCR, lists solely in-frame clones and lacks some. The sample includes around 240,000 clones, 90% of them seen just once. Sequenced sample: PBMCs. These receptors all come from a woman aged 18-35 years in good health and CMV-seronegative.

This clone has only one observation. This sequence joins TRBV10-3 and TRBJ2-5, with TRBD1 matching 7 bases. This CDR3 contains 15 residues. The J segment lost 2 bases and the V segment lost 5 bases, leaving 8 bases of the junction unmatched. Germline V lookup: CDR1 ENHRY, CDR2 SYGVKD. CDR3 sequence: CAISLQGPPQETQYF. The CDR3 bases are TGTGCCATCAGTTTACAGGGGCCCCCACAAGAGACCCAGTACTTC.

There are a few counts of this clone. V usage is TRBV28 and J usage is TRBJ1-6; 8 nucleotides line up with TRBD1. CDR1 MDHEN and CDR2 SYDVKM come from the germline V gene. The CDR3 consists of 16 residues. Trimming removed 5 bases from V and 6 bases from J; junction bases left unmatched: 9. The DNA for the CDR3 is TGTGCCAGCAGTATAACAGGGGGGAAAGGTAATTCACCCCTCCACTTT. It translates to CASSITGGKGNSPLHF.

Comments on this clone: Other DNA sequences in this specimen translate into the identical CDR3. V gene TRBV2 combines with J gene TRBJ2-1; weak D call: TRBD2 (6 bases). The germline CDR1 and CDR2 sequences are SNHLY and FYNNEI. The CDR3 runs to 13 residues. V was shortened by 4 bases and J by 5 bases, with 9 bases between the two germline ends. The CDR3 nucleotides read TGTGCCAGCAGTGTGCTAGCGAACAATGAGCAGTTCTTC. The encoded protein is CASSVLANNEQFF.

This clone was counted a few times. The genes are TRBV10-2 and TRBJ1-2; no clear D. This CDR3 region has 13 residues. Trimming cost V 3 bases and J 4 bases, with 9 bases left between them. CDR1 is WSHSY, CDR2 SAAADI, per germline. The CDR3 region is CASSDSGRYGYTF. As DNA, the CDR3 is TGCGCCAGCAGTGATTCGGGTCGCTATGGCTACACCTTC.

V is TRBV6-5 and J is TRBJ1-6, with D unresolved. Trimming stripped 0 bases from V and 3 bases from J, with 9 bases between. The germline V gene has CDR1 MNHEY and CDR2 SVGAGI. The CDR3 is 16 amino acids. Written as DNA, the CDR3 is TGTGCCAGCAGTTACTCGAGGACTTACTATAATTCACCCCTCCACTTT. Its translation: CASSYSRTYYNSPLHF.

The genes are TRBV10-3 and TRBJ1-6, with D possibly TRBD1 on 6 matching bases. Trimming pared 6 bases from V and 6 bases from J, leaving 12 bases between. This CDR3 is built from 14 residues. The V gene's germline CDR1 is ENHRY and CDR2 SYGVKD. The CDR3 protein is CAISVEQGNSPLHF. CDR3 in DNA: TGTGCCATCAGCGTAGAACAGGGTAATTCACCCCTCCACTTT.

Worth noting for this clone: This sample includes further DNA sequences coding for the same CDR3. This chain links TRBV27 with TRBJ1-1; D is unresolved. Per the germline V gene, CDR1 is MNHEY and CDR2 is SMNVEV (reference sequence). The CDR3 extends over 13 amino acids. V dropped 2 bases and J dropped 2 bases, with 6 bases sitting between them. The CDR3 loop reads CASSLTVNTEAFF. CDR3 DNA sequence: TGTGCCAGCAGTTTAACGGTTAACACTGAAGCTTTCTTT.

This clone was seen just once. This sequence joins TRBV18 and TRBJ1-4; 8 bases are shared with TRBD1. Germline CDR1 is KGHSH and CDR2 is LQKENI. After removal of 6 bases from V and 10 bases from J, the junction contained 10 bases not matched to a gene. The CDR3 length is 14 residues. In nucleotides, the CDR3 is TGTGCCAGCTCCGGAAGCAGGGGGCAGAGAAAACTGTTTTTT. Protein sequence: CASSGSRGQRKLFF. Supplemented by reference TRBV18 and TRBJ1-4, the full variable domain reads NAGVMQNPRHLVRRRGQEARLRCSPMKGHSHVYWYRQLPEEGLKFMVYLQKENIIDESGMPKERFSAEFPKEGPSILRIQQVVRGDSAAYFCASSGSRGQRKLFFGSGTQLSVL.

V is TRBV2 and J is TRBJ2-3, with D hard to call. This CDR3 has 12 amino acids. V lost 7 bases to trimming and J lost 3 bases, with 8 bases between them. Per germline, CDR1 SNHLY and CDR2 FYNNEI. CDR3 amino acids: CASTRQTDTQYF. The CDR3 bases are TGTGCCAGCACCAGGCAGACAGATACGCAGTATTTT.

V is TRBV11-3 and J is TRBJ2-4; no firm D call. Trimming stripped 1 base from V and 0 bases from J, with 4 bases between. The CDR3 spans 14 residues. Germline CDR1 is SGHNT and CDR2 is YENEEA. This CDR3 is CASSLALAKNIQYF. The CDR3 DNA is TGTGCCAGCAGCTTAGCACTAGCCAAAAACATTCAGTACTTC.

This clone was counted a few times. The chain has TRBV28 and TRBJ2-7; D gene ambiguous. The CDR3 has 12 residues. Germline CDR1 and CDR2: MDHEN and SYDVKM. The V end lost 4 bases, the J end lost 5 bases, and 9 bases lay between the germline ends. Here the CDR3 reads CASSSPIHEQYF. CDR3 nucleotides: TGTGCCAGCAGTTCCCCCATCCACGAGCAGTACTTC.

This clone was counted once. This sequence joins TRBV7-3 and TRBJ2-3; 8 bases align to TRBD2. Trimming at V came to 5 bases and at J to 6 bases, leaving 10 bases not matched to a gene. The CDR3 is made up of 15 amino acids. In germline, CDR1 is SGHTA, CDR2 FQGTGA. The CDR3 loop reads CASSPSGGPWDTQYF. CDR3 nucleotides: TGTGCCAGCAGCCCTTCGGGGGGGCCATGGGATACGCAGTATTTT.

The V and J genes are TRBV2 and TRBJ2-2; perhaps TRBD2 as D (6 bases). This CDR3 spans 12 amino acids. V lost 8 bases and J 6 bases, leaving 10 bases between the germline ends. Germline V gene sequence: CDR1 SNHLY, CDR2 FYNNEI. CDR3 loop: CASGTGAGELFF. In DNA, the CDR3 is TGTGCCAGCGGAACGGGGGCCGGGGAGCTGTTTTTT.

This chain links TRBV9 with TRBJ1-1, with TRBD1 matching over 10 bases. Germline values: CDR1 SGDLS, CDR2 YYNGEE. V trimming: 2 bases; J trimming: 3 bases; junction bases outside the gene matches: 4. The CDR3 sequence is 15 residues long. In DNA, the CDR3 is TGTGCCAGCAGCGTGGGGGACAGGGGTTACACTGAAGCTTTCTTT. Translating it yields CASSVGDRGYTEAFF.

The V call is TRBV28, the J call TRBJ2-7, with 8 bases that match TRBD2. In germline, CDR1 is MDHEN, CDR2 SYDVKM. The V segment lost 4 bases and the J segment 5 bases; nucleotides outside the gene matches: 4. This CDR3 comprises 13 residues. The CDR3: CASSSGTRNEQYV. As DNA, the CDR3 is TGTGCCAGCAGTTCCGGGACTAGGAACGAGCAGTACGTC.

This clone was observed a single time. The chain recombines TRBV7-9 with TRBJ2-2; 7 bases are shared with TRBD1. Germline V gives CDR1 SEHNR, CDR2 FQNEAQ (reference sequence). Trimming removed 5 bases from V and 4 bases from J; junction bases left unmatched: 19. This CDR3 has 19 residues. The CDR3 region is CASSTRQGGPPKLTGELFF. In DNA, the CDR3 is TGTGCCAGCAGCACGCGACAGGGTGGCCCCCCCAAACTCACCGGGGAGCTGTTTTTT.

The chain is built from TRBV5-1 and TRBJ2-3; D gene ambiguous. The germline CDR1 and CDR2 sequences are SGHRS and YFSETQ. This CDR3 is built from 14 residues. Trimming took off 4 bases at V and 0 bases at J, with 9 bases between the two ends. CDR3 DNA sequence: TGCGCCAGCAGCGGAGTCCTTAGCACAGATACGCAGTATTTT. This gives the protein CASSGVLSTDTQYF.

The chain uses TRBV10-3 and TRBJ1-5, with 8 bases identical to TRBD1. The germline gives CDR1 ENHRY, CDR2 SYGVKD. Trimming took 4 bases from V and 5 from J; bases not matched to a gene: 4. This CDR3 contains 14 residues. This chain's CDR3 is CAISGPGQDQPQHF. The CDR3 coding sequence is TGTGCCATCAGTGGGCCGGGACAGGATCAGCCCCAGCATTTT.

This clone was counted a few times. This rearrangement joins TRBV9 to TRBJ1-6, with D possibly being TRBD1 (6 bases). Germline V gene lookup returns CDR1 SGDLS and CDR2 YYNGEE. The CDR3 is 14 residues long. Trimming took 3 bases from V and 11 from J, leaving 15 bases between them. The DNA of the CDR3 is TGTGCCAGCAGCGAGACAGGCGGCTATGCACCCCTCCACTTT. Translated, it gives CASSETGGYAPLHF.

This chain connects TRBV10-2 to TRBJ2-1, with a possible D match to TRBD2 (6 bases). This CDR3 has 17 residues. V lost 3 bases and J 1 base, leaving 16 bases between the germline ends. Germline V gene sequence: CDR1 WSHSY, CDR2 SAAADI. The CDR3 here is CASSEGGAGISYNEQFF. The CDR3 DNA follows: TGCGCCAGCAGTGAAGGAGGGGCGGGGATATCCTACAATGAGCAGTTCTTC.

The chain links TRBV28 to TRBJ2-1; TRBD1 matches at 11 bases. J gave up 6 bases and V 2 bases, and 9 bases lay outside the gene matches. This CDR3 contains 17 residues. CDR1 MDHEN and CDR2 SYDVKM come from the germline V gene. As DNA, the CDR3 is TGTGCCAGCAGTTTACCCCCGGACAGGGGGCGAGGCAATGAGCAGTTCTTC. Its protein product is CASSLPPDRGRGNEQFF. The full variable domain, its missing parts supplied by reference TRBV28 and TRBJ2-1, is DVKVTQSSRYLVKRTGEKVFLECVQDMDHENMFWYRQDPGLGLRLIYFSYDVKMKEKGDIPEGYSVSREKKERFSLILESASTNQTSMYLCASSLPPDRGRGNEQFFGPGTRLTVL.

This rearrangement joins TRBV2 to TRBJ1-3; D remains ambiguous. Trimming pared 7 bases from V and 0 bases from J, leaving 13 bases between. Germline-derived CDR1 and CDR2 are SNHLY and FYNNEI. The CDR3 contains 15 residues. CDR3 loop: CASTDGGSSGNTIYF. CDR3 DNA: TGTGCCAGCACCGACGGCGGATCCTCTGGAAACACCATATATTTT.

The rearrangement joins TRBV14 to TRBJ1-1; D gene unclear. V dropped 3 bases and J dropped 4 bases, with 9 bases sitting between them. The CDR3 loop spans 13 amino acids. Germline lookup yields CDR1 SGHDN and CDR2 FVKESK. The CDR3 sequence is CASSQATGTEAFF. The CDR3 nucleotides read TGTGCCAGCAGCCAGGCGACGGGCACTGAAGCTTTCTTT. The full variable domain, with the rest looked up from reference TRBV14 and TRBJ1-1, is EAGVTQFPSHSVIEKGQTVTLRCDPISGHDNLYWYRRVMGKEIKFLLHFVKESKQDESGMPNNRFLAERTGGTYSTLKVQPAELEDSGVYFCASSQATGTEAFFGQGTRLTVV.

This chain uses TRBV18 with TRBJ2-7; 7 bases are shared with TRBD1. The V segment lost 3 bases and the J segment 6 bases; nucleotides outside the gene matches: 8. The CDR3 is made up of 14 amino acids. Looked up from germline, CDR1 is KGHSH and CDR2 is LQKENI. This CDR3 is CASSPTQGGLEQYF. For the CDR3, the DNA is TGTGCCAGCTCACCGACCCAAGGGGGCCTCGAGCAGTACTTC.

The chain combines TRBV27 with TRBJ1-2, with 7 positions matching TRBD1. This CDR3 comprises 16 residues. Germline CDR1 is MNHEY and CDR2 is SMNVEV (reference sequence). Germline trimming cut 4 bases from V and 4 bases from J; bases unmatched to any gene: 12. CDR3 residues: CASSSPGQRGFYGYTF. As DNA, the CDR3 is TGTGCCAGCAGTTCACCGGGACAGAGGGGTTTCTATGGCTACACCTTC.

The rearrangement joins TRBV7-2 to TRBJ2-7, with 11 bases lining up with TRBD2. Looked up from germline, CDR1 is SGHTA and CDR2 is FQGNSA. CDR3 size: 15 residues. Unmatched junction bases numbered 5, after V lost 4 bases and J lost 3 bases. The CDR3 nucleotides are TGTGCCAGCAGCTCAACGACTAGCGGGGACTACGAGCAGTACTTC. It yields the protein CASSSTTSGDYEQYF.

This sequence joins TRBV11-2 and TRBJ1-2, with D possibly matching TRBD1 (5 bases). The CDR3 extends over 13 amino acids. V dropped 0 bases and J dropped 4 bases, with 6 bases sitting between them. The germline CDR1 and CDR2 sequences are SGHAT and FQNNGV. The CDR3 DNA is TGTGCCAGCAGCTTAGACAGGGCCTATGGCTACACCTTC. Amino acid sequence: CASSLDRAYGYTF. The full variable domain, completed using reference TRBV11-2 and TRBJ1-2, is EAGVAQSPRYKIIEKRQSVAFWCNPISGHATLYWYQQILGQGPKLLIQFQNNGVVDDSQLPKDRFSAERLKGVDSTLKIQPAKLEDSAVYLCASSLDRAYGYTFGSGTRLTVV.

The J gene is TRBJ2-3, the V gene TRBV5-1, with 10 bases aligning to TRBD2. The CDR3 covers 18 residues. Germline CDR1 reads SGHRS; CDR2 reads YFSETQ. Trimming took 0 bases from V and 3 from J; bases not matched to a gene: 10. The CDR3 region is CASSLVRIAGGETDTQYF. The CDR3 DNA reads as TGCGCCAGCAGCTTGGTCCGAATAGCGGGGGGCGAGACAGATACGCAGTATTTT.

The genes are TRBV5-1 and TRBJ1-5; 8 bases map to TRBD1. This CDR3 is built from 15 residues. V lost 4 bases, J lost 3 bases, and 6 bases stayed unmatched. Germline V gene lookup returns CDR1 SGHRS and CDR2 YFSETQ. Written as DNA, the CDR3 is TGCGCCAGCAGCACCTCGACAGGGGACAATCAGCCCCAGCATTTT. Amino acids: CASSTSTGDNQPQHF.

In its sample, this clone was seen once. The chain recombines TRBV6-1 with TRBJ1-1; 10 bases agree with TRBD1. Germline CDR1 reads MNHNS; CDR2 reads SASEGT. The CDR3 has 13 amino acids. The J segment lost 6 bases and the V segment lost 7 bases, leaving 5 bases of the junction unmatched. The DNA for the CDR3 is TGTGCCAGCAACGACAGGGGGCTTTCTGAAGCTTTCTTT. This gives the protein CASNDRGLSEAFF.

The gene calls are TRBV7-2 and TRBJ1-2, with no clear D. V lost 5 bases to trimming and J lost 8 bases, with 9 bases between them. CDR1 is SGHTA, CDR2 FQGNSA, per germline. This CDR3 has 11 residues. For the CDR3, the DNA is TGTGCCAGCAGCATTTACGAGGGCTACACCTTC. It translates to CASSIYEGYTF.

V gene TRBV7-8 combines with J gene TRBJ2-2; D not resolved. The CDR3 covers 14 residues. Trimming took 2 bases from V and 0 from J, leaving 4 bases between them. Per the germline V gene, CDR1 is SGHVS and CDR2 is FQNEAQ. The CDR3 is CASSLLANTGELFF. CDR3 coding DNA: TGTGCCAGCAGCTTACTTGCGAACACCGGGGAGCTGTTTTTT.